This section outlines one T cell receptor beta chain sequence together with its context. Its antigen is undetermined. The sample comes from a study of T cell responses to AZD1222 COVID-19 vaccine. Notes on the study in general: White British ancestry dominated among donors, who included more females, and clonal diversity was possibly underestimated. The reported proportion of spike-specific TCRs targeting unmutated variant regions was nearly half.

Sequencing was performed with immunoSEQ multiplex PCR; in TCRdb, only in-frame clones are kept and a portion is missing. This sample carries approximately 81,000 clones, approximately 83% of them seen once, and the ten largest clones take 1.3%. The starting material was peripheral blood, obtained 28 days after the second AZD1222 dose. The sequence was collected from an adult who received the AZD1222 COVID-19 vaccine.

This chain's CDR3 is CASRQGRSYEQYF. The CDR3 DNA reads TGTGCCAGCAGACAGGGCCGTTCCTACGAGCAGTACTTC. V is TRBV27 and J is TRBJ2-7, with a tentative D call TRBD1 (6 bases). CDR3 size: 13 residues. V was cut by 6 bases and J by 1 base, with 10 bases left in between. Germline CDR1 is MNHEY and CDR2 is SMNVEV (reference sequence).